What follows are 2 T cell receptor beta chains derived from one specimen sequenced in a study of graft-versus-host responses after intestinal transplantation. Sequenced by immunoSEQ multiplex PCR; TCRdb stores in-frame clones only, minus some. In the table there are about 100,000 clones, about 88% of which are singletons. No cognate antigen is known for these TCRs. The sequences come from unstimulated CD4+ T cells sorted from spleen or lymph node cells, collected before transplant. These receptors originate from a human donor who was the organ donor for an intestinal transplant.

The CDR3 reads CAWSVRAGRAINIQYF. The CDR3, as DNA: TGTGCCTGGAGTGTGCGGGCAGGGAGGGCAATTAACATTCAGTACTTC. The chain employs TRBV30 and TRBJ2-4, with 7 bases fitting TRBD2. CDR3 size: 16 residues. Unmatched junction bases numbered 12, after V lost 0 bases and J lost 7 bases. CDR1 and CDR2 from the germline V gene are GTSNPN and SVGIG (reference sequence).

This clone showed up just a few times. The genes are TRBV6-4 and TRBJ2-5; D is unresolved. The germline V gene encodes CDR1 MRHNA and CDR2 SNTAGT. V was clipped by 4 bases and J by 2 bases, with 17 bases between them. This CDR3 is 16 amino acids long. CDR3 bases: TGTGCCAGCAGTGCTAGGAGCGATGATACTCAAGAGACCCAGTACTTC. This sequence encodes CASSARSDDTQETQYF.